Here is one TCR beta chain with its context. The CDR3 contains 18 residues. The germline V gene has CDR1 SNHLY and CDR2 FYNNEI. J gave up 7 bases and V 5 bases, and 18 bases lay outside the gene matches. This sample is part of a study of shared clonotypes between healthy human individuals. About the study: The donor group consisted of a couple of women and three men, aged 18 to 49.

The authors split each subset's genomic DNA evenly across several immunoSEQ plates. The input for sorted-subset replicate PCRs was around 0.2 ug DNA, tens of thousands of T cell genomes. TCRdb's table, derived via immunoSEQ multiplex PCR, lists solely in-frame clones and lacks some. The sample carries about 2 million clones, 90% to 95% recorded once. V and J are TRBV2 and TRBJ1-5, with 9 positions matching TRBD1. The receptor was isolated from a man between 18 and 35 years old in good health. The sample was naive CD4+ T cells sorted from blood. Subset given: CD45RA+ positively selected. The CDR3 here is CASSPRLGTGGGEQPQHF. The CDR3, as DNA: TGTGCCAGCAGTCCCCGCTTGGGAACAGGGGGCGGTGAACAGCCCCAGCATTTT.